One sample yielded the 20 T cell receptor beta chains listed below, sequenced in a study of blood T cell dynamics during melanoma immunotherapy. The time point here: week 3, after first cycle of checkpoint inhibitor. Assay used: immunoSEQ multiplex PCR; TCRdb lists only in-frame clones, some missing. In the table there are more than 15,000 clones, 87% of which are singletons. The sample consisted of blood, taken from a patient treated with checkpoint blockade. These receptors were obtained from a human donor with melanoma.

The CDR3 is CASRTGGAHGYEQYF. DNA for the CDR3: TGTGCCAGCAGGACAGGGGGTGCTCACGGCTACGAGCAGTACTTC. V usage is TRBV28 and J usage is TRBJ2-7, with 9 bases fitting TRBD1. Trimming at V came to 6 bases and at J to 3 bases, leaving 9 bases not matched to a gene. CDR1 MDHEN and CDR2 SYDVKM come from the germline V gene. This CDR3 is 15 amino acids long. Complete variable domain (other parts from reference TRBV28 and TRBJ2-7): DVKVTQSSRYLVKRTGEKVFLECVQDMDHENMFWYRQDPGLGLRLIYFSYDVKMKEKGDIPEGYSVSREKKERFSLILESASTNQTSMYLCASRTGGAHGYEQYFGPGTRLTVT.

This clone was picked up one time. This sequence joins TRBV19 and TRBJ2-5; 10 positions agree with TRBD1. TRBJ2-7 matches the DNA end more closely, so the J call is doubtful. The CDR3 loop spans 15 amino acids. Germline loops: CDR1 LNHDA, CDR2 SQIVND (reference sequence). This chain's CDR3 is CASSPRQGASYEQYF. The CDR3 region has the DNA TGTGCCAGTAGTCCCCGACAGGGGGCTTCCTACGAGCAGTACTTC.

The chain couples TRBV6-4 to TRBJ2-3; 8 positions agree with TRBD2. This CDR3 has 15 residues. In germline, CDR1 is MRHNA, CDR2 SNTAGT. V lost 3 bases to trimming and J lost 6 bases; unmatched junction nucleotides: 8. The CDR3 spells CASSEGSGSSDTQYF. The CDR3, as DNA: TGTGCCAGCAGTGAAGGCAGCGGGAGTTCGGATACGCAGTATTTT.

The chain combines TRBV13 with TRBJ2-1; D is perhaps TRBD2 (7 bases). CDR3 length equals 16 residues. Between the trimmed V and J ends, which lost 5 bases and 4 bases, there was a span of 18 bases. From germline, CDR1 is PRHDT and CDR2 FYEKMQ (reference sequence). The CDR3 sequence is CASSPTGGGSYNEQFF. In DNA, the CDR3 is TGTGCCAGCAGCCCCACCGGGGGCGGGAGTTACAATGAGCAGTTCTTC. Full variable domain (remainder filled in from reference TRBV13 and TRBJ2-1): AAGVIQSPRHLIKEKRETATLKCYPIPRHDTVYWYQQGPGQDPQFLISFYEKMQSDKGSIPDRFSAQQFSDYHSELNMSSLELGDSALYFCASSPTGGGSYNEQFFGPGTRLTVL.

The chain uses TRBV4-3 and TRBJ2-7; D is undetermined. Germline V gene data show CDR1 as LGHNA and CDR2 as YSLEER. This CDR3 region has 15 residues. V was cut by 2 bases and J by 0 bases, with 11 bases left in between. In DNA, the CDR3 is TGCGCCAGCAGCCAAACCTTCTCCAGCTCCTACGAGCAGTACTTC. As protein: CASSQTFSSSYEQYF.

The chain employs TRBV5-1 and TRBJ2-7; TRBD1 matches at 9 bases. The germline CDR1 and CDR2 sequences are SGHRS and YFSETQ. Germline trimming cut 4 bases from V and 4 bases from J; bases unmatched to any gene: 9. The length of the CDR3 is 15 residues. CDR3 sequence (DNA): TGCGCCAGCAGCCCGCCCGGGACAGGGAGTTACGAGCAGTACTTC. The encoded protein is CASSPPGTGSYEQYF. The full variable domain, rest sourced from reference TRBV5-1 and TRBJ2-7, is KAGVTQTPRYLIKTRGQQVTLSCSPISGHRSVSWYQQTPGQGLQFLFEYFSETQRNKGNFPGRFSGRQFSNSRSEMNVSTLELGDSALYLCASSPPGTGSYEQYFGPGTRLTVT.

This chain uses TRBV19 with TRBJ2-5; TRBD1 aligns across 10 bases. The J call may be incorrect, as the DNA end agrees better with TRBJ2-7. This CDR3 is built from 13 residues. In germline, CDR1 is LNHDA, CDR2 SQIVND (reference sequence). The DNA for the CDR3 is TGTGCCAGCGGGACAGGGGCTAGCTACGAGCAGTACTTC. Its translation is CASGTGASYEQYF.

The V gene is TRBV4-1, the J gene TRBJ2-3; perhaps D is TRBD1 or TRBD2 (5 bases each). This CDR3 contains 15 residues. Germline V gene data show CDR1 as MGHRA and CDR2 as YSYEKL. V gave up 0 bases and J gave up 2 bases, with 9 bases separating them. The CDR3: CASSQDRDPTDTQYF. The DNA for the CDR3 is TGCGCCAGCAGCCAAGACAGGGACCCCACAGATACGCAGTATTTT.

The chain combines TRBV7-2 with TRBJ1-2; D gene uncertain. The CDR3 contains 16 residues. V was shortened by 0 bases and J by 6 bases, with 17 bases between the two germline ends. Germline CDR1 and CDR2: SGHTA and FQGNSA. The CDR3 spells CASSLAGAEYSDGYTF. CDR3 sequence (DNA): TGTGCCAGCAGCTTAGCGGGTGCGGAGTATTCAGATGGCTACACCTTC.

The chain employs TRBV5-1 and TRBJ2-7, with 7 bases aligning to TRBD2. V trimming: 1 base; J trimming: 2 bases; junction bases outside the gene matches: 6. The V gene's germline CDR1 is SGHRS and CDR2 YFSETQ. CDR3 length: 15 residues. Written as DNA, the CDR3 is TGCGCCAGCAGCTTGCTTCCCGGGACTACCTACGAGCAGTACTTC. Its protein is CASSLLPGTTYEQYF.

The genes are TRBV19 and TRBJ1-2; 12 nucleotides match TRBD1. The CDR3 covers 14 residues. V was clipped by 6 bases and J by 7 bases; unmatched bases: 6. The germline V gene has CDR1 LNHDA and CDR2 SQIVND (reference sequence). The CDR3 spells CASRPGQGAGGYTF. In DNA form, the CDR3 reads TGTGCCAGTAGGCCGGGACAGGGGGCAGGTGGCTACACCTTC.

This chain joins TRBV6-6 and TRBJ1-1; a possible D gene is TRBD1 (5 bases). V was pared by 6 bases and J by 1 base, with 9 bases between. The CDR3 has 13 amino acids. Germline V gives CDR1 MNHNY, CDR2 SVGAGI (reference sequence). The CDR3 DNA sequence: TGTGCCAGCAGCCTCAGGGAGAACACTGAAGCTTTCTTT. Translated, it gives CASSLRENTEAFF.

The V call is TRBV5-4, the J call TRBJ2-3; TRBD1 agrees at 10 bases. CDR1 is SGHNT, CDR2 YYREEE, per germline (reference sequence). Unmatched junction bases numbered 7, after V lost 2 bases and J lost 1 base. The CDR3 sequence is 17 residues long. Written as DNA, the CDR3 is TGTGCCAGCAGCTTACCCGGGACAGGGGTTGGCACAGATACGCAGTATTTT. Translating gives CASSLPGTGVGTDTQYF.

This chain connects TRBV2 to TRBJ1-1; weak D call: TRBD1 (6 bases). This CDR3 is 13 amino acids long. V was pared by 3 bases and J by 3 bases, with 8 bases between. Germline V gene data show CDR1 as SNHLY and CDR2 as FYNNEI. The CDR3 region is CASSDGTHTEAFF. The CDR3 DNA reads TGTGCCAGCAGTGATGGGACACACACTGAAGCTTTCTTT.

The chain uses TRBV5-1 and TRBJ1-2; D perhaps matches TRBD1 (6 bases). V was pared by 4 bases and J by 8 bases, with 12 bases between. This CDR3 is built from 12 residues. Germline V gene sequence: CDR1 SGHRS, CDR2 YFSETQ. CDR3 sequence reads: CASSNYRVGYTF. The CDR3 DNA is TGCGCCAGCAGCAATTACAGGGTCGGCTACACCTTC.

The chain employs TRBV19 and TRBJ2-1; D remains ambiguous. The V gene's germline CDR1 is LNHDA and CDR2 SQIVND (reference sequence). The V and J ends lost 7 bases and 9 bases respectively, with 22 bases between them. This CDR3 is 15 amino acids long. As DNA, the CDR3 is TGTGCCAGTACCGCGACGGGCCTGGTAGATGCTGAGCAGTTCTTC. Translation: CASTATGLVDAEQFF.

The V call is TRBV11-1, the J call TRBJ2-7; 8 nucleotides match TRBD1. Germline CDR1 SGHAT, CDR2 FQDESV (reference sequence). The V segment lost 6 bases and the J segment 3 bases; nucleotides outside the gene matches: 7. There are 14 residues in the CDR3. CDR3 loop: CASRLGQGRYEQYF. CDR3 DNA sequence: TGTGCCAGCAGACTCGGACAGGGACGCTACGAGCAGTACTTC.

V and J are TRBV2 and TRBJ1-4; 9 bases align to TRBD1. The CDR3 consists of 15 residues. With 7 bases clipped from V and 10 bases from J, the junction kept 13 bases outside the gene matches. Germline V lookup: CDR1 SNHLY, CDR2 FYNNEI. The CDR3 DNA follows: TGTGCCAGCAAGTCATCTGGGGGACAGGGAGGAAAACTGTTTTTT. This codes for CASKSSGGQGGKLFF.

DNA of the CDR3: TGTGCCAGTAGCCCCGAGGGGGGCAGAGACATTCAGTACTTC. Translation gives CASSPEGGRDIQYF. The chain carries TRBV19 and TRBJ2-4, with D perhaps assigned TRBD1 or TRBD2 (6 bases each). The CDR3 is made up of 14 amino acids. CDR1 LNHDA and CDR2 SQIVND come from the germline V gene (reference sequence). V lost 6 bases to trimming and J lost 8 bases, with 17 bases between them.

The chain carries TRBV30 and TRBJ1-2; possible D gene TRBD1, 5 bases. Germline values: CDR1 GTSNPN, CDR2 SVGIG (reference sequence). Trimming left V 0 bases short and J 8 bases short, with 13 bases between. The CDR3 sequence is 13 residues long. CDR3 DNA: TGTGCCTGGAGTGTATCTGGGACCGCGGGCTACACCTTC. Its translation: CAWSVSGTAGYTF.